Sequencing of this T cell receptor (beta chain) was carried out in a study of blood T cells in healthy people across ages. Study findings and constraints: CMV infection status of these donors was not known. Greater diversity and more naive CD4+ cells were seen in long-lived donors than in aged donors.

With a J-beta primer mix and a sample-barcoded 5' primer, a second PCR ran about 7 to 12 cycles. TCRdb ran MiXCR on the 5' RACE reads and lists one entry per CDR3 protein. The sample holds roughly 2 million distinct CDR3 sequences, about 50% seen once. As regards this clonotype: Its antigen is unknown.

CDR3 size: 14 residues. Looked up from germline, CDR1 is LNHNV and CDR2 is YYDKDF (reference sequence). Deletions cut 0 bases from V and 0 bases from J, with 3 bases between. Sequencing was done on a sample of blood. The TCR comes from a woman in her forties in good health. The chain has TRBV15 and TRBJ2-1, with unresolved D. The CDR3 sequence is CATSRDRSYNEQFF. The CDR3 DNA follows: TGTGCCACCAGCAGAGATCGCTCCTACAATGAGCAGTTCTTC.